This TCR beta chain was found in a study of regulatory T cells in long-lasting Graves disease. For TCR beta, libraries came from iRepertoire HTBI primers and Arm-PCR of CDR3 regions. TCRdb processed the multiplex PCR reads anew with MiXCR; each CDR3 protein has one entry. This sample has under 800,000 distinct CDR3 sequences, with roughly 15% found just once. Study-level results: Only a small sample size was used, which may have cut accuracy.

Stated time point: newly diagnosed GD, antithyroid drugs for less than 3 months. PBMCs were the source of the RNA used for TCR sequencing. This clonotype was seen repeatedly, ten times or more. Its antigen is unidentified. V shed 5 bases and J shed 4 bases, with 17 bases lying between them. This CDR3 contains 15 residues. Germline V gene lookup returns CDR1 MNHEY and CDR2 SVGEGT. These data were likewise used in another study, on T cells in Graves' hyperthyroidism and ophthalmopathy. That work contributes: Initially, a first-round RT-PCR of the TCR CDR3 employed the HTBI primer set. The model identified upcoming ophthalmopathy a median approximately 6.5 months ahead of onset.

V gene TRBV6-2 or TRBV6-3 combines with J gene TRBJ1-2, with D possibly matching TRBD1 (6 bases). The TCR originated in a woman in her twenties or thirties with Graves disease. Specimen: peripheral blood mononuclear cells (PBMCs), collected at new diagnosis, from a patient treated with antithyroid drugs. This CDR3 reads CASSRSTTGSYGYTF. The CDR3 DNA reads TGTGCCAGCAGTCGGAGTACGACAGGCTCCTATGGCTACACCTTC.